This T cell receptor (beta chain) came from a study of blood T cell repertoires in COVID-19. For the study at large: In each case, the material was cDNA or gDNA derived from T cells, B-cell-depleted T cells, or PBMCs.

Using immunoSEQ multiplex PCR, the repertoire was profiled, and TCRdb retains in-frame clones only, with some absent. The sample shows a few hundred thousand clones, roughly 80% of them seen only once. This CDR3 region has 15 residues. Germline-derived CDR1 and CDR2 are SEHNR and FQNEAQ (reference sequence). Trimming pared 4 bases from V and 0 bases from J, leaving 9 bases between. The receptor was derived from a woman aged 25 to 39 who had recovered from COVID-19. Material: peripheral blood. The rearrangement joins TRBV7-9 to TRBJ1-4, with D hard to call. The CDR3 loop is CASSSGLATNEKLFF. The CDR3 DNA sequence: TGTGCCAGCAGCTCCGGACTTGCAACTAATGAAAAACTGTTTTTT.